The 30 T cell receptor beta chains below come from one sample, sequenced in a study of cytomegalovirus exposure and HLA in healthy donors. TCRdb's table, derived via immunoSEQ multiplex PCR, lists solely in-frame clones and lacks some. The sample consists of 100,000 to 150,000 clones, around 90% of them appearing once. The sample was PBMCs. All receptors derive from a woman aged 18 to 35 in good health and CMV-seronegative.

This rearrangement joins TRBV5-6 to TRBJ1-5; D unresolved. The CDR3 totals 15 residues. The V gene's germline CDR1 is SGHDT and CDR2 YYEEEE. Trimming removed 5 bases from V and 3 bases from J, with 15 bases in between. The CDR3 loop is CASSPLPGDNQPQHF. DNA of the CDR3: TGTGCCAGCAGTCCTTTACCCGGAGACAATCAGCCCCAGCATTTT.

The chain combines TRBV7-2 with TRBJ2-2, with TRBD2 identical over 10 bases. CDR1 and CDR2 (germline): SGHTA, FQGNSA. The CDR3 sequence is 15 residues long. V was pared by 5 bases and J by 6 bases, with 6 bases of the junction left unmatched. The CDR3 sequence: CASSPSGSEAGELFF. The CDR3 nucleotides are TGTGCCAGCAGCCCTAGCGGGAGCGAGGCCGGGGAGCTGTTTTTT. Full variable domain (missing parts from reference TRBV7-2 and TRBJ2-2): GAGVSQSPSNKVTEKGKDVELRCDPISGHTALYWYRQSLGQGLEFLIYFQGNSAPDKSGLPSDRFSAERTGGSVSTLTIQRTQQEDSAVYLCASSPSGSEAGELFFGEGSRLTVL.

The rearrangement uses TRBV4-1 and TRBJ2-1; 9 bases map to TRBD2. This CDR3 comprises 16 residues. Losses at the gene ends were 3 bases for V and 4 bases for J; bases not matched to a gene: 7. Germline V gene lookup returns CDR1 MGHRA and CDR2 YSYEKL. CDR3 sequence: CASSQYSSGKYNEQFF. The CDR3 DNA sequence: TGCGCCAGCAGCCAGTACTCTAGCGGGAAGTACAATGAGCAGTTCTTC.

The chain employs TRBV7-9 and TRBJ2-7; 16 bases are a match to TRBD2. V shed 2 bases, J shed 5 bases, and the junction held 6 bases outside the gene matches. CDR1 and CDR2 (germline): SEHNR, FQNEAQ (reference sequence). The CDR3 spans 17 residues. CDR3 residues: CASSLPGLAGGRDEQYF. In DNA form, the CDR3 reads TGTGCCAGCAGCTTACCGGGACTAGCGGGAGGGCGCGACGAGCAGTACTTC.

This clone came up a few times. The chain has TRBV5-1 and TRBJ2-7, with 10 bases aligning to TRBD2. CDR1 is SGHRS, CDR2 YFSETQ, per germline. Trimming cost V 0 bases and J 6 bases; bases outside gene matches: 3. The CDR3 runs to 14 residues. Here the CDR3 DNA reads TGCGCCAGCAGCTTGGCGCTAGCGGGAGCCGAGCAGTACTTC. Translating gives CASSLALAGAEQYF.

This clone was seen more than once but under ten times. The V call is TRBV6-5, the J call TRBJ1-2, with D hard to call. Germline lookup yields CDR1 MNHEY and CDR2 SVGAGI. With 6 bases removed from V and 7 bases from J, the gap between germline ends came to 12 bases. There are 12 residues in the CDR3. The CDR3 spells CASSAASGGYTF. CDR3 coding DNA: TGTGCCAGCAGCGCCGCGTCGGGTGGCTACACCTTC.

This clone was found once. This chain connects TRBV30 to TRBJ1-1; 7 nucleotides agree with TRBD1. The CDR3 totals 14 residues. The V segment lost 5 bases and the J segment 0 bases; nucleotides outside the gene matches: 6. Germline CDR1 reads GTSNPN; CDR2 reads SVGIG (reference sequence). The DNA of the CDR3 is TGTGCCTGGGTATCGGGACAGTTGAACACTGAAGCTTTCTTT. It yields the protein CAWVSGQLNTEAFF.

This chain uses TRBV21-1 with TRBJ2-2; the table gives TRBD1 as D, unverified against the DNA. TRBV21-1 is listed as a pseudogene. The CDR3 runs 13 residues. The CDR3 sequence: CASSRQGTGELFF. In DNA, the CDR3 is TGTGCCAGCAGCAGACAGGGGACCGGGGAGCTGTTTTTT.

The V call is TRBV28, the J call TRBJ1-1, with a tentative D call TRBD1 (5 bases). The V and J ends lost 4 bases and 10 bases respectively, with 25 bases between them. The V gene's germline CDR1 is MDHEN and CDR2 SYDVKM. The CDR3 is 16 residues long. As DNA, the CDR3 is TGTGCCAGCAGTTCCGGGACGCCGATGACCCGGGGGGGAGCTTTCTTT. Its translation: CASSSGTPMTRGGAFF.

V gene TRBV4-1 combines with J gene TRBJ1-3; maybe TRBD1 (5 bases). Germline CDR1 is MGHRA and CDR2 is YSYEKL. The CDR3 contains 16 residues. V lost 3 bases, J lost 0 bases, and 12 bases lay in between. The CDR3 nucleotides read TGCGCCAGCAGCCAGCTAGTGACAGTCTCTGGAAACACCATATATTTT. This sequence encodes CASSQLVTVSGNTIYF.

CDR3 DNA sequence: TGTGCCTGGACCAATAGCGGGTACAATGAGCAGTTCTTC. Protein product: CAWTNSGYNEQFF. The chain is built from TRBV30 and TRBJ2-1; 7 bases align to TRBD2. V lost 4 bases, J lost 4 bases, and 4 bases stayed unmatched. Germline assignment: CDR1 GTSNPN and CDR2 SVGIG (reference sequence). The CDR3 contains 13 residues.

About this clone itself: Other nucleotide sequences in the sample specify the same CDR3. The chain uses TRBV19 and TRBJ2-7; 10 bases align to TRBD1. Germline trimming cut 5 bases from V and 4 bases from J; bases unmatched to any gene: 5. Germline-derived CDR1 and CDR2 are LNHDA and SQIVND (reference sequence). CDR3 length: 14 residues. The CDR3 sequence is CASSSTGGSYEQYF. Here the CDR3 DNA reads TGTGCCAGTAGTTCGACAGGGGGCTCTTACGAGCAGTACTTC. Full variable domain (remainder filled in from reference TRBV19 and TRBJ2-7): DGGITQSPKYLFRKEGQNVTLSCEQNLNHDAMYWYRQDPGQGLRLIYYSQIVNDFQKGDIAEGYSVSREKKESFPLTVTSAQKNPTAFYLCASSSTGGSYEQYFGPGTRLTVT.

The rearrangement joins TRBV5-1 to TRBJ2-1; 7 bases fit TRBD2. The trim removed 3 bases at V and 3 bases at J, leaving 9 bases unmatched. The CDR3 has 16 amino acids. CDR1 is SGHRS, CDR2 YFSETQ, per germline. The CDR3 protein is CASSSGTTSLYNEQFF. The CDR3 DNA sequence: TGCGCCAGCAGCTCCGGGACTACTTCACTCTACAATGAGCAGTTCTTC. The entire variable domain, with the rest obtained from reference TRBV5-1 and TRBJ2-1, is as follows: KAGVTQTPRYLIKTRGQQVTLSCSPISGHRSVSWYQQTPGQGLQFLFEYFSETQRNKGNFPGRFSGRQFSNSRSEMNVSTLELGDSALYLCASSSGTTSLYNEQFFGPGTRLTVL.

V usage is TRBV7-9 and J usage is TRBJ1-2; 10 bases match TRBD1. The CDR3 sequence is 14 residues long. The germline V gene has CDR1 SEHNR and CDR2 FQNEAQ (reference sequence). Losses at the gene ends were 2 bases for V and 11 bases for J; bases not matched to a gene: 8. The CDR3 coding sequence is TGTGCCAGCAGCTTACAAGGCCGGGACAGGGGTTACACCTTC. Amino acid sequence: CASSLQGRDRGYTF.

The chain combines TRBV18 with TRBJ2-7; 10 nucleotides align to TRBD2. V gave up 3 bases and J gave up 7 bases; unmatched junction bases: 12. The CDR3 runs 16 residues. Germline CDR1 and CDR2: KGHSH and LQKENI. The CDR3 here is CASSPVASGSPGEQYF. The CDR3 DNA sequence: TGTGCCAGCTCACCGGTGGCTAGCGGGAGTCCGGGAGAGCAGTACTTC. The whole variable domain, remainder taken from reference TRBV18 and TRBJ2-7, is NAGVMQNPRHLVRRRGQEARLRCSPMKGHSHVYWYRQLPEEGLKFMVYLQKENIIDESGMPKERFSAEFPKEGPSILRIQQVVRGDSAAYFCASSPVASGSPGEQYFGPGTRLTVT.

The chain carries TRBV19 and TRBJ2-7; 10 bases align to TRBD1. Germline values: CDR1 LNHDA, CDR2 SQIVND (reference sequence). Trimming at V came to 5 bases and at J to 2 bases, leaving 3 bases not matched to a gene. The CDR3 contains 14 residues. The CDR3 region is CASSFGTGAYEQYF. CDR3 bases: TGTGCCAGTAGTTTTGGGACAGGGGCCTACGAGCAGTACTTC.

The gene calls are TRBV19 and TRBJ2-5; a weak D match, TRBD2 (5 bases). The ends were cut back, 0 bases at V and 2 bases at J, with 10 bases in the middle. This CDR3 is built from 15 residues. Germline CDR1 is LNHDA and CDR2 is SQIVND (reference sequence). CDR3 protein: CASSIDLGLQETQYF. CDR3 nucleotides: TGTGCCAGTAGTATAGATCTTGGACTTCAAGAGACCCAGTACTTC.

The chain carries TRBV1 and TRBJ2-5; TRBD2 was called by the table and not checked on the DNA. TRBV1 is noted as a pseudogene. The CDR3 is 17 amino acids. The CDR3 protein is CTSSQERKREAQETQYF. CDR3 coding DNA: TGCACCAGCAGCCAAGAACGGAAGCGGGAGGCACAAGAGACCCAGTACTTC.

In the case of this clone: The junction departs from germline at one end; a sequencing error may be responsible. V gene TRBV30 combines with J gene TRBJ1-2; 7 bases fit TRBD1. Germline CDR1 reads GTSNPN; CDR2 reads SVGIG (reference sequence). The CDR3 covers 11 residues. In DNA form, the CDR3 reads TGCGGGGCAGGGGGTAACTATGGCTACACCTTC. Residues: CGAGGNYGYTF.

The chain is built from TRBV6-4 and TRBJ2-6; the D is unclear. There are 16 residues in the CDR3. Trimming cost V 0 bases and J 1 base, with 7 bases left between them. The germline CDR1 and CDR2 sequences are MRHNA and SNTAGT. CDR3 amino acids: CASSDSPGSGANVLTF. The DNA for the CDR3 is TGTGCCAGCAGTGACTCGCCAGGATCTGGGGCCAACGTCCTGACTTTC.

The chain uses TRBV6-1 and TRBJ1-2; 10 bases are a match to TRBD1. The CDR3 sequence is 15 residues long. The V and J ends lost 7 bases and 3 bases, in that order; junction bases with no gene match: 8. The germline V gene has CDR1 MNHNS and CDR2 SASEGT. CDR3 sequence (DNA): TGTGCCAGCAAACCCAGACAGGGGGCATACTATGGCTACACCTTC. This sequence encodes CASKPRQGAYYGYTF.

The CDR3 sequence is CASSPGTASSYEQYF. CDR3 bases: TGCGCCAGCAGCCCCGGGACAGCCAGTTCCTACGAGCAGTACTTC. This rearrangement joins TRBV5-1 to TRBJ2-7, with 7 bases lining up with TRBD1. Germline assignment: CDR1 SGHRS and CDR2 YFSETQ. The CDR3 loop spans 15 amino acids. Trimming removed 4 bases from V and 1 base from J; junction bases left unmatched: 8.

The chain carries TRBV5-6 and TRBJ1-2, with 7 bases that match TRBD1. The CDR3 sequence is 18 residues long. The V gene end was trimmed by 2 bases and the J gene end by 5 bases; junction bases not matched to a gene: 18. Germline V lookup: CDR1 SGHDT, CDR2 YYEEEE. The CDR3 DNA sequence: TGTGCCAGCAGCTTTAGGATGTTTGTCCGGGACAGCCAATATGGCTACACCTTC. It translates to CASSFRMFVRDSQYGYTF.

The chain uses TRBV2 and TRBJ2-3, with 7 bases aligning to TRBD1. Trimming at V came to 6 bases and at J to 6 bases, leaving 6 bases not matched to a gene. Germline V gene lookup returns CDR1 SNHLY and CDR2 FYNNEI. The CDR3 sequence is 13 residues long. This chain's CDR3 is CASRPTGEDTQYF. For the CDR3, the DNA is TGTGCCAGCAGGCCTACAGGGGAGGATACGCAGTATTTT.

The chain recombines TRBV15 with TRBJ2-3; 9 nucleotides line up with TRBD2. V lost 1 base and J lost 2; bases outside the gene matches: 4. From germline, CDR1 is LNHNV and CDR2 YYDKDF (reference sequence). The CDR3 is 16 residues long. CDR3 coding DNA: TGTGCCACCAGCAGAGGTAGACTAGCGGCCACAGATACGCAGTATTTT. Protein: CATSRGRLAATDTQYF. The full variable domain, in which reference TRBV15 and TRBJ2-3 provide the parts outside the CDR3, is DAMVIQNPRYQVTQFGKPVTLSCSQTLNHNVMYWYQQKSSQAPKLLFHYYDKDFNNEADTPDNFQSRRPNTSFCFLDIRSPGLGDTAMYLCATSRGRLAATDTQYFGPGTRLTVL.

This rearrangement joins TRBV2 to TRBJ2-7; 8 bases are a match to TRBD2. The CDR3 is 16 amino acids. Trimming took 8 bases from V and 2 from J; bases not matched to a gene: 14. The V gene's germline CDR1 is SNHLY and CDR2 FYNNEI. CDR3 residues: CASVGLAGKGAYEQYF. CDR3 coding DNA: TGTGCCAGCGTTGGGTTAGCGGGAAAAGGGGCCTACGAGCAGTACTTC.

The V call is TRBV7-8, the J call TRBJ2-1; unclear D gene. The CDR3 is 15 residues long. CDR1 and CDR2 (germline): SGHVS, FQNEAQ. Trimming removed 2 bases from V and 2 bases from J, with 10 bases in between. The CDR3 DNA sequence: TGTGCCAGCAGCTTAAGGTGGGCGCCCTACAATGAGCAGTTCTTC. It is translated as CASSLRWAPYNEQFF.

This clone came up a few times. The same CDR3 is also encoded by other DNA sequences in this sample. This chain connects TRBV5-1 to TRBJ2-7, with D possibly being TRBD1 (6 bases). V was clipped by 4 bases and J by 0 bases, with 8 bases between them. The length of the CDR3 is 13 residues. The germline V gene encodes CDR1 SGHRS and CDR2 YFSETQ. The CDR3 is CASSPDSSYEQYF. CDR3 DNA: TGCGCCAGCAGCCCGGACAGCTCCTACGAGCAGTACTTC.

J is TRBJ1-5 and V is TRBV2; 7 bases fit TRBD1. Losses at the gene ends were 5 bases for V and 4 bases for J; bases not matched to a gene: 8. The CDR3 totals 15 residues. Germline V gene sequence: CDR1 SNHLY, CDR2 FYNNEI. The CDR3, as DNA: TGTGCCAGCAGTATCGAGGGGGCGCGAAATCAGCCCCAGCATTTT. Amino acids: CASSIEGARNQPQHF. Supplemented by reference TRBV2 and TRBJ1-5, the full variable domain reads EPEVTQTPSHQVTQMGQEVILRCVPISNHLYFYWYRQILGQKVEFLVSFYNNEISEKSEIFDDQFSVERPDGSNFTLKIRSTKLEDSAMYFCASSIEGARNQPQHFGDGTRLSIL.

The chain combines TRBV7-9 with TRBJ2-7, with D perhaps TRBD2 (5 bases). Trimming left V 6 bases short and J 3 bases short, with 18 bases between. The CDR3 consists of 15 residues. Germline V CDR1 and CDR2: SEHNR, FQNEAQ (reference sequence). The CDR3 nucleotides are TGTGCCAGCAGGCCATGGGAAGCGGAGCGCTACGAGCAGTACTTC. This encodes CASRPWEAERYEQYF.